Sequencing of this TCR beta chain was carried out in a study of shared clonotypes between healthy human individuals. Only one count was recorded for this clone. DNA at approximately 200 ng, roughly 27,000 T cell genomes, went into sorted-subset replicate PCRs. The method was immunoSEQ multiplex PCR; TCRdb's version includes in-frame clones alone and lacks a portion of them. The sample contains approximately 2.4 million clones, approximately 94% of which appear only once. This CDR3 region has 14 residues. V was trimmed by 3 bases and J by 10 bases, leaving 18 bases between them. Germline lookup yields CDR1 SNHLY and CDR2 FYNNEI.

The chain combines TRBV2 with TRBJ1-2, with D tentatively TRBD1 (5 bases). Sequencing input: naive CD4+ T cells sorted from blood. Specified subset: CD45RA+ positively selected. The clonotype comes from a man aged 18 to 35 in good health. The CDR3: CASSDSARVVFYTF. CDR3 DNA: TGTGCCAGCAGTGATAGTGCCAGGGTTGTGTTCTACACCTTC.